This T cell receptor (beta chain) is drawn from a study of T cell responses to AZD1222 COVID-19 vaccine. The wider study: Second doses were pooled across both intervals (about 4 or about 12 weeks).

This CDR3 is 12 amino acids long. Trimming took off 6 bases at V and 4 bases at J, with 9 bases between the two ends. CDR1 and CDR2 (germline): SGHTA, FQGTGA. Data came from immunoSEQ multiplex PCR; TCRdb stores just in-frame clones and leaves some out. The sample contains tens of thousands of clones, approximately 85% of which appear only once. Notes on this clone: Its matching antigen is unknown.

Whole-study results and caveats: CD4 TCRs associated with vaccination spanned spike, dominating at 160-218 and 743-854. Close to half of all spike-specific TCRs reportedly target regions of the variants that are unmutated. In a largely white British group with more females than males, clonal diversity was possibly underestimated.

This sequence was found in an adult in good health. The sample here was peripheral blood, taken on day 0 of AZD1222 vaccination. V is TRBV7-3 and J is TRBJ1-2, with a tentative D call TRBD1 (5 bases). CDR3 sequence (DNA): TGTGCCAGCAGAGGGGACTCCTATGGCTACACCTTC. Protein product: CASRGDSYGYTF.